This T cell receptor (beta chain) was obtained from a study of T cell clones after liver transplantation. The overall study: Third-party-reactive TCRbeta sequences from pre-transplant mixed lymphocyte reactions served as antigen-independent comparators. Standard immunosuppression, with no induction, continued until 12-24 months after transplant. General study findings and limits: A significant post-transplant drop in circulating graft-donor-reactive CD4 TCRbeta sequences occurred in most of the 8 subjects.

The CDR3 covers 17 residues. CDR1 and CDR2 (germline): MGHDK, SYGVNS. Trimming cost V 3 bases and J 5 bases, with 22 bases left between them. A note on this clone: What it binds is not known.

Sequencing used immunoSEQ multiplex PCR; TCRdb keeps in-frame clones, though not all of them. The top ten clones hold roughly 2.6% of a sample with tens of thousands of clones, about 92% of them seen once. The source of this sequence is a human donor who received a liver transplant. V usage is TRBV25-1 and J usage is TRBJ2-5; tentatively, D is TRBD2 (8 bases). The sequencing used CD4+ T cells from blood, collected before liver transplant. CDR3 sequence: CASSEGRDSGSGETQYF. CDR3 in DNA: TGTGCCAGCAGTGAGGGACGGGACAGCGGGAGCGGGGAGACCCAGTACTTC. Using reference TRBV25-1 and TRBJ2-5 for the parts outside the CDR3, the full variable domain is EADIYQTPRYLVIGTGKKITLECSQTMGHDKMYWYQQDPGMELHLIHYSYGVNSTEKGDLSSESTVSRIRTEHFPLTLESARPSHTSQYLCASSEGRDSGSGETQYFGPGTRLLVL.